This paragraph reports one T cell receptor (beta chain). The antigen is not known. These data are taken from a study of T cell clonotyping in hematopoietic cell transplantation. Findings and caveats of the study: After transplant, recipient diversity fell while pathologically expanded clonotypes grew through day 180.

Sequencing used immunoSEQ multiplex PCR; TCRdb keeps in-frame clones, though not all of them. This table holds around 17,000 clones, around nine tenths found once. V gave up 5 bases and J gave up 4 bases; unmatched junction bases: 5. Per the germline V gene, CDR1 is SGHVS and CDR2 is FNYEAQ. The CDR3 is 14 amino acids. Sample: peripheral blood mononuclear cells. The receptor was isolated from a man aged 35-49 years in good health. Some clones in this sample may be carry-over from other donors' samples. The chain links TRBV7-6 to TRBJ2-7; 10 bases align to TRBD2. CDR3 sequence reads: CASSPSGSGYEQYF. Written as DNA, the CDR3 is TGTGCCAGCAGCCCTAGCGGGAGCGGTTACGAGCAGTACTTC.